Listed below are T cell receptor beta chains from one sample, sequenced in a study of response to subunit inactivated influenza vaccine. TCRdb fed the RT-PCR reads into MiXCR, producing one record per CDR3 protein. The sample carries 650,000 to 700,000 distinct CDR3 sequences, roughly 14% recorded once. The material sequenced was PBMCs from blood, taken 11 to 12 days after vaccination. All receptors derive from a man in his fifties or sixties who received an inactivated influenza vaccine. CDR3s include the opening cysteine and the closing phenylalanine or tryptophan. A D gene is named only where the DNA matches it firmly. Not every row has a clone size; where given, it reads once, few, many or a size class.

j_call v_call d_call clone_size cdr3_nt cdr3_aa
TRBJ2-5 TRBV27 TRBD2 . TGTGCCAGCAGAAGTGGGCTCCCCGGGGGGGAGACCCAGTACTTC CASRSGLPGGETQYF
TRBJ2-7 TRBV5-1 TRBD2 . TGCGCCAGCAGCTTTGGTCGTCGGACTAGCGGGGGGATGTCCGAGCAGTACTTC CASSFGRRTSGGMSEQYF
TRBJ2-5 TRBV3-1 . many TGTGCCAGCAGCCAAGGGGAGACCCAGTACTTC CASSQGETQYF
TRBJ1-2 TRBV20-1 TRBD1 many TGCAGTGCCTATGGACAGGCCTATGGCTACACCTTC CSAYGQAYGYTF
TRBJ2-1 TRBV10-1 TRBD2 . TGCGCCAGCAGTGGGGGACCGGGACTAGCGGGGGGGCTCCCTTACTATTCCTACAATGAGCAGTTCTTC CASSGGPGLAGGLPYYSYNEQFF
TRBJ2-3 TRBV29-1 . many TGCAGCGTTGAATCCTTACTAGTAGGAGATACGCAGTATTTT CSVESLLVGDTQYF
TRBJ2-4 TRBV30 . once TGTGCCTGGAGTGGGGGGTGGATCAACATTCAGTACTTC CAWSGGWINIQYF
TRBJ2-5 TRBV25-1 . . TGTGCCACCGCGGCCGGGACCCAGTACTTC CATAAGTQYF
TRBJ1-2 TRBV6-5 TRBD1 . TGTGCCAGCATCACACAGGGGGCTGGCTACACCTTC CASITQGAGYTF
TRBJ2-7 TRBV12-3/TRBV12-4 . few TGTGCCAGCAGTTTTCCACCGGGTTACGAGCAGTACTTC CASSFPPGYEQYF
TRBJ2-3 TRBV20-1 . once TGCAGTGCTAGAGTCTCTACCTGGCCTTCTACGCAGTATTTT CSARVSTWPSTQYF
TRBJ1-5 TRBV10-3 . . TGTGCCATCAGTAGGGCCGGGAACAATCAGCCCCAGCATTTT CAISRAGNNQPQHF
TRBJ1-6 TRBV15 . . TGTGCCACCAGCGAGACGGGGGTGGGATCACCCCTCCACTTT CATSETGVGSPLHF
TRBJ2-3 TRBV7-9 TRBD2 . TGTGCCAGCAGCCCGCATGCGGGAGGGCCGACAGATACGCAGTATTTT CASSPHAGGPTDTQYF
TRBJ2-2 TRBV10-3 TRBD1 . TGTGCCATCAGTGACTACAGGGGGACCGGGGAGCTGTTTTTT CAISDYRGTGELFF
TRBJ2-2 TRBV13 . . TGTGCCAGCAGCCAACTAGTCGGGACCCAGAACACCGGGGAGCTGTTTTTT CASSQLVGTQNTGELFF
TRBJ2-7 TRBV2 . many TGTGCCAGCAGTGGGACCGTTCCCTACGAGCAGTACTTC CASSGTVPYEQYF
TRBJ2-7 TRBV5-1 . . TGCGCCAGCAGCTTTACTACACCTTCCTACGAGCAGTACTTC CASSFTTPSYEQYF
TRBJ2-2 TRBV29-1 . many TGCAGCGGCCTAGTAACCGGGGAGCTGTTTTTT CSGLVTGELFF
TRBJ2-6 TRBV30 TRBD1 few TGTGCCTGGAGTGTACTAGGGGGCGCTGGGGCCAACGTCCTGACTTTC CAWSVLGGAGANVLTF
TRBJ1-4 TRBV15 . many TGTGCCACCAGCAGTCGAGGCGCGGGTGAAAAACTGTTTTTT CATSSRGAGEKLFF
TRBJ2-7 TRBV12-3/TRBV12-4 TRBD2 . TGTGCCAGCAGTTTGGAACTAGCGGGTTCCTACGAGCAGTACTTC CASSLELAGSYEQYF
TRBJ2-3 TRBV12-3/TRBV12-4 . few TGTGCCAGCAGTTTCACAGGGTCTGGTGCAGATACGCAGTATTTT CASSFTGSGADTQYF
TRBJ1-5 TRBV6-5 TRBD1 few TGTGCCAGCAGTTACGGAGGACAGGGGATCAATCAGCCCCAGCATTTT CASSYGGQGINQPQHF
TRBJ1-1 TRBV3-1 . . TGTGCCAGCAGCCCAGCCGGGACGCTTGGCACTGAAGCTTTCTTT CASSPAGTLGTEAFF
TRBJ1-2 TRBV6-1 TRBD1 few TGTGCCAGCAGCCATCACCCGGGACAGGGGACTGGCTATGGCTACACCTTC CASSHHPGQGTGYGYTF
TRBJ1-4 TRBV18 . . TGTGCCAGCTCACCACGATCGGGGTCAAGAAGTGAAAAACTGTTTTTT CASSPRSGSRSEKLFF
TRBJ2-7 TRBV10-3 . . TGTGCCATCAGTGGTTACCGGGACACTTACGAGCAGTACTTC CAISGYRDTYEQYF